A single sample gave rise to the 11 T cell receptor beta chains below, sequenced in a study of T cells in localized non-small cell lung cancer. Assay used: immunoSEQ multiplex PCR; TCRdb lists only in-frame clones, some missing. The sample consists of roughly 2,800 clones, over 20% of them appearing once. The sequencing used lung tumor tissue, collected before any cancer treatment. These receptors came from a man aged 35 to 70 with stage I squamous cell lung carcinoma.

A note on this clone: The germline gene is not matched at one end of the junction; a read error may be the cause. The chain's CDR3 is CASSDSGGDTGELFF. For the CDR3, the DNA is TGTGCCAGCAGTGACTCCGGGGGGGACACCGGGGAGCTGTTTTTT. The chain uses TRBV6-8 and TRBJ2-2; TRBD2 agrees at 8 bases. Germline values: CDR1 MNHGY, CDR2 SAAAGT. This CDR3 region has 15 residues.

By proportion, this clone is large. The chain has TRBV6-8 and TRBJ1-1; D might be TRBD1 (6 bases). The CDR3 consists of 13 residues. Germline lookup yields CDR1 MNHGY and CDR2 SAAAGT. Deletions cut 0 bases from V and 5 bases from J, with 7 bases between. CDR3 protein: CASSYSRGTEAFF. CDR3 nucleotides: TGTGCCAGCAGTTACTCAAGGGGGACTGAAGCTTTCTTT.

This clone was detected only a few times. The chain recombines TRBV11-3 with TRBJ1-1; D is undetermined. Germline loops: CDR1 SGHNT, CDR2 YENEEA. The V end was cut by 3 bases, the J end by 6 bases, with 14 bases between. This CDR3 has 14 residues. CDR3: CASSLRAVSSEAFF. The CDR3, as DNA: TGTGCCAGCAGCTTGAGGGCAGTATCATCTGAAGCTTTCTTT.

CDR3 amino acids: CASNIGRPNSPLHF. The CDR3 DNA reads TGTGCCAGCAATATCGGCAGGCCTAATTCACCCCTCCACTTT. V usage is TRBV11-3 and J usage is TRBJ1-6; the D is unclear. With 7 bases removed from V and 6 bases from J, the gap between germline ends came to 13 bases. Germline assignment: CDR1 SGHNT and CDR2 YENEEA. CDR3 length equals 14 residues.

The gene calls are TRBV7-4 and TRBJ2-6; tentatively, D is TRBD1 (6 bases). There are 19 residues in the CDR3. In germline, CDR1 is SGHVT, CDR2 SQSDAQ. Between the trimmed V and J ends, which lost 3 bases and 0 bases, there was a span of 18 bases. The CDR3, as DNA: TGTGCCAGCAGCTTCACACCTTCGGGACATCTCTCTGGGGCCAACGTCCTGACTTTC. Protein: CASSFTPSGHLSGANVLTF.

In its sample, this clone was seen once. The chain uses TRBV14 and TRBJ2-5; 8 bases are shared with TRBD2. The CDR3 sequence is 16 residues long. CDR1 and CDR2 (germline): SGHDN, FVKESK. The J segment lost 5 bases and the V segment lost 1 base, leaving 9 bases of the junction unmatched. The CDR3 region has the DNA TGTGCCAGCAGCCAAGTACGGGGGGGGAAGGCGGAGACCCAGTACTTC. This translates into CASSQVRGGKAETQYF.

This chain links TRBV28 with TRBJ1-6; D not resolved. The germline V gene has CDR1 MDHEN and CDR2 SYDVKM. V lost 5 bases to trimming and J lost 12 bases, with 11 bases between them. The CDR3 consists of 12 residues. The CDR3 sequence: CASSPRNLPLHF. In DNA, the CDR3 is TGTGCCAGCAGTCCCCGAAACTTACCCCTCCACTTT.

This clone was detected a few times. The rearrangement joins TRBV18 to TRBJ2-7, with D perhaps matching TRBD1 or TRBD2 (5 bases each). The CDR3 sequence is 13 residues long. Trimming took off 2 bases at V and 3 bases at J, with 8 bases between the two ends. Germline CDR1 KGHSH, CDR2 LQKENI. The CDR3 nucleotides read TGTGCCAGCTCACCAAGGGACGGCTACGAGCAGTACTTC. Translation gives CASSPRDGYEQYF.

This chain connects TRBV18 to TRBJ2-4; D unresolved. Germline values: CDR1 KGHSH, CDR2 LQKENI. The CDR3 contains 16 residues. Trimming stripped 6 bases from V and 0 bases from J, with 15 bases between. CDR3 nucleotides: TGTGCCAGCTCCCGGAACGTGGGGATAGCCAAAAACATTCAGTACTTC. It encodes CASSRNVGIAKNIQYF.

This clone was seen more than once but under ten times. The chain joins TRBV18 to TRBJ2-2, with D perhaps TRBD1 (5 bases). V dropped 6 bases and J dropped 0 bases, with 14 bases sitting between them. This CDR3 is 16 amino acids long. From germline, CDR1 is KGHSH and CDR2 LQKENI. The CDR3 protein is CASSRPRASNTGELFF. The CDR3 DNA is TGTGCCAGCTCTCGACCCAGGGCCTCGAACACCGGGGAGCTGTTTTTT. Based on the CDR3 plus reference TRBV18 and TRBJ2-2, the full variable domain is NAGVMQNPRHLVRRRGQEARLRCSPMKGHSHVYWYRQLPEEGLKFMVYLQKENIIDESGMPKERFSAEFPKEGPSILRIQQVVRGDSAAYFCASSRPRASNTGELFFGEGSRLTVL.

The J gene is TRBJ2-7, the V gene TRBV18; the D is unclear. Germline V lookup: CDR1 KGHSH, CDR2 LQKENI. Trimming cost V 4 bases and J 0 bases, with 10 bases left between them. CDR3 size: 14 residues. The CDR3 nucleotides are TGTGCCAGCTCACTTTATCAGGACTCCTACGAGCAGTACTTC. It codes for CASSLYQDSYEQYF.